What follows describes a single TCR beta chain. Assay used: immunoSEQ multiplex PCR; TCRdb lists only in-frame clones, some missing. Altogether 250,000 to 400,000 clones are present, more than 75% being singletons, with the ten largest covering around 2.7%. Germline CDR1 reads SGHTA; CDR2 reads FQGNSA. The CDR3 spans 14 residues. J lost 3 bases, V lost 7 bases, and 6 bases had no gene match. The data were obtained in a study of blood T cell repertoires in COVID-19. Study-wide context: Samples taken during acute and convalescent COVID-19 were collected in the United States, Italy and Spain. T cells, B-cell-depleted T cells, or PBMCs supplied cDNA or gDNA.

Those enrolled, adults aged 18 to 89 years, came from roughly 23 US areas. Which cohort a participant joined came from the clinical history participants gave. The chain couples TRBV7-2 to TRBJ2-7, with 10 bases identical to TRBD2. The specimen sequenced was PBMCs or T cells enriched from blood (not recorded which). The clonotype was recovered from a man in his 60s who had recovered from COVID-19. CDR3: CASTPGLALYEQYF. The CDR3 nucleotides read TGTGCCAGCACCCCGGGACTAGCGCTCTACGAGCAGTACTTC.